This TCR beta chain is from a study of beta chain features in type 1 diabetes. Study-wide findings and caveats: Type 1 diabetes patients had fewer VDJ junction insertions and more deletions. Among patients, naive, central memory and Treg TCRB repertoires appeared more similar than among healthy donors.

The V gene's germline CDR1 is MNHEY and CDR2 SMNVEV (reference sequence). J gave up 2 bases and V 8 bases, and 6 bases lay outside the gene matches. The CDR3 sequence is 14 residues long. Reverse transcribing all isolated RNA meant expressed TCRB transcripts were sequenced. TCRdb keeps only in-frame clones here, not all; method: immunoSEQ multiplex PCR. The repertoire consists of about 620,000 clones, with roughly 16% occurring once and the leading ten covering 0.07% to 0.095%. There are a few counts of this clone. The antigen is undetermined. The TCR comes from a man aged 18 to 30 in good health. The sample taken for sequencing was naive CD4+ T cells from blood. This chain connects TRBV27 to TRBJ1-3; 7 positions agree with TRBD1. This chain's CDR3 is CASGGRGAGNTIYF. CDR3 in DNA: TGTGCCAGCGGGGGCAGGGGGGCTGGAAACACCATATATTTT.